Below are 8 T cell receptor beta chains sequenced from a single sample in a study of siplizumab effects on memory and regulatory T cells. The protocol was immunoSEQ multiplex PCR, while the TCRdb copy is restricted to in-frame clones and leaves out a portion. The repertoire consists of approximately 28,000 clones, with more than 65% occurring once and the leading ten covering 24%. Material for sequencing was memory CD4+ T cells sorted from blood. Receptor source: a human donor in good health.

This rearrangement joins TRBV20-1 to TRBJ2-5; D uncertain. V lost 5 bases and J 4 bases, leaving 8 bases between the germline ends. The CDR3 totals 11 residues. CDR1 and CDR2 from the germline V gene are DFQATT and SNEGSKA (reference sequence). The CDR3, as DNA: TGCAGTGCTGAAATACTAGAGACCCAGTACTTC. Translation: CSAEILETQYF.

CDR3 sequence reads: CASSIDRGSDTEAFF. Written as DNA, the CDR3 is TGTGCCAGTAGTATAGATCGGGGGTCCGACACTGAAGCTTTCTTT. This chain links TRBV19 with TRBJ1-1; perhaps TRBD1 as D (5 bases). Germline V gives CDR1 LNHDA, CDR2 SQIVND (reference sequence). The V end lost 0 bases, the J end lost 3 bases, and 11 bases lay between the germline ends. The CDR3 consists of 15 residues.

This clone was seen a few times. This CDR3 reads CASSVVVNTGELFF. DNA for the CDR3: TGTGCCAGCAGCGTAGTCGTTAACACCGGGGAGCTGTTTTTT. The genes are TRBV9 and TRBJ2-2; D not resolved. CDR3 length: 14 amino acids. The V end lost 0 bases, the J end lost 2 bases, and 5 bases lay between the germline ends. From germline, CDR1 is SGDLS and CDR2 YYNGEE. Together with reference TRBV9 and TRBJ2-2, the CDR3 gives the full variable domain: DSGVTQTPKHLITATGQRVTLRCSPRSGDLSVYWYQQSLDQGLQFLIQYYNGEERAKGNILERFSAQQFPDLHSELNLSSLELGDSALYFCASSVVVNTGELFFGEGSRLTVL.

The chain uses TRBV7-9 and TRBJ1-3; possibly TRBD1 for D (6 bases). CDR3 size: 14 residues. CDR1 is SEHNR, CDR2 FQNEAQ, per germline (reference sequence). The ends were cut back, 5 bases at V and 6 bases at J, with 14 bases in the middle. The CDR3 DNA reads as TGTGCCAGCAGCGTCCTAGGGGGGCTAAACACCATATATTTT. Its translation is CASSVLGGLNTIYF.

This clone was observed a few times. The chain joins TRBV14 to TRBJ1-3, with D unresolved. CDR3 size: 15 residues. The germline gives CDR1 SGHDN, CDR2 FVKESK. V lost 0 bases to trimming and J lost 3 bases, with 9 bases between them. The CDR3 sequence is CASSQDGNGGNTIYF. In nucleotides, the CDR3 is TGTGCCAGCAGCCAAGACGGAAACGGTGGAAACACCATATATTTT.

The CDR3 loop reads CASRSQQGTNEKLFF. The CDR3 nucleotides are TGTGCCAGCAGATCCCAACAGGGAACTAATGAAAAACTGTTTTTT. The rearrangement joins TRBV28 to TRBJ1-4; D possibly corresponds to TRBD1 (6 bases). The germline V and J ends were trimmed by 6 bases and 1 base, with 12 bases remaining between them. The CDR3 has 15 amino acids. The germline V gene encodes CDR1 MDHEN and CDR2 SYDVKM.

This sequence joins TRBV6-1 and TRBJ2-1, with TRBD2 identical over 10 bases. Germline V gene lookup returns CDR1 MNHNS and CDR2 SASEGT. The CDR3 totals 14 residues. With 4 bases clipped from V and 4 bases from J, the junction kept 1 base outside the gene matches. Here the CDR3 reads CASSVSGGYNEQFF. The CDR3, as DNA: TGTGCCAGCAGTGTTAGCGGGGGGTACAATGAGCAGTTCTTC.

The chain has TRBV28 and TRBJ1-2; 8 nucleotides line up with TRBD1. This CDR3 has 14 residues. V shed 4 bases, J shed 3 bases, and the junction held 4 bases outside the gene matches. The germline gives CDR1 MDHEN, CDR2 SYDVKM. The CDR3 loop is CASSSGQGDYGYTF. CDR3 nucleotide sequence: TGTGCCAGCAGTTCCGGACAGGGAGACTATGGCTACACCTTC.